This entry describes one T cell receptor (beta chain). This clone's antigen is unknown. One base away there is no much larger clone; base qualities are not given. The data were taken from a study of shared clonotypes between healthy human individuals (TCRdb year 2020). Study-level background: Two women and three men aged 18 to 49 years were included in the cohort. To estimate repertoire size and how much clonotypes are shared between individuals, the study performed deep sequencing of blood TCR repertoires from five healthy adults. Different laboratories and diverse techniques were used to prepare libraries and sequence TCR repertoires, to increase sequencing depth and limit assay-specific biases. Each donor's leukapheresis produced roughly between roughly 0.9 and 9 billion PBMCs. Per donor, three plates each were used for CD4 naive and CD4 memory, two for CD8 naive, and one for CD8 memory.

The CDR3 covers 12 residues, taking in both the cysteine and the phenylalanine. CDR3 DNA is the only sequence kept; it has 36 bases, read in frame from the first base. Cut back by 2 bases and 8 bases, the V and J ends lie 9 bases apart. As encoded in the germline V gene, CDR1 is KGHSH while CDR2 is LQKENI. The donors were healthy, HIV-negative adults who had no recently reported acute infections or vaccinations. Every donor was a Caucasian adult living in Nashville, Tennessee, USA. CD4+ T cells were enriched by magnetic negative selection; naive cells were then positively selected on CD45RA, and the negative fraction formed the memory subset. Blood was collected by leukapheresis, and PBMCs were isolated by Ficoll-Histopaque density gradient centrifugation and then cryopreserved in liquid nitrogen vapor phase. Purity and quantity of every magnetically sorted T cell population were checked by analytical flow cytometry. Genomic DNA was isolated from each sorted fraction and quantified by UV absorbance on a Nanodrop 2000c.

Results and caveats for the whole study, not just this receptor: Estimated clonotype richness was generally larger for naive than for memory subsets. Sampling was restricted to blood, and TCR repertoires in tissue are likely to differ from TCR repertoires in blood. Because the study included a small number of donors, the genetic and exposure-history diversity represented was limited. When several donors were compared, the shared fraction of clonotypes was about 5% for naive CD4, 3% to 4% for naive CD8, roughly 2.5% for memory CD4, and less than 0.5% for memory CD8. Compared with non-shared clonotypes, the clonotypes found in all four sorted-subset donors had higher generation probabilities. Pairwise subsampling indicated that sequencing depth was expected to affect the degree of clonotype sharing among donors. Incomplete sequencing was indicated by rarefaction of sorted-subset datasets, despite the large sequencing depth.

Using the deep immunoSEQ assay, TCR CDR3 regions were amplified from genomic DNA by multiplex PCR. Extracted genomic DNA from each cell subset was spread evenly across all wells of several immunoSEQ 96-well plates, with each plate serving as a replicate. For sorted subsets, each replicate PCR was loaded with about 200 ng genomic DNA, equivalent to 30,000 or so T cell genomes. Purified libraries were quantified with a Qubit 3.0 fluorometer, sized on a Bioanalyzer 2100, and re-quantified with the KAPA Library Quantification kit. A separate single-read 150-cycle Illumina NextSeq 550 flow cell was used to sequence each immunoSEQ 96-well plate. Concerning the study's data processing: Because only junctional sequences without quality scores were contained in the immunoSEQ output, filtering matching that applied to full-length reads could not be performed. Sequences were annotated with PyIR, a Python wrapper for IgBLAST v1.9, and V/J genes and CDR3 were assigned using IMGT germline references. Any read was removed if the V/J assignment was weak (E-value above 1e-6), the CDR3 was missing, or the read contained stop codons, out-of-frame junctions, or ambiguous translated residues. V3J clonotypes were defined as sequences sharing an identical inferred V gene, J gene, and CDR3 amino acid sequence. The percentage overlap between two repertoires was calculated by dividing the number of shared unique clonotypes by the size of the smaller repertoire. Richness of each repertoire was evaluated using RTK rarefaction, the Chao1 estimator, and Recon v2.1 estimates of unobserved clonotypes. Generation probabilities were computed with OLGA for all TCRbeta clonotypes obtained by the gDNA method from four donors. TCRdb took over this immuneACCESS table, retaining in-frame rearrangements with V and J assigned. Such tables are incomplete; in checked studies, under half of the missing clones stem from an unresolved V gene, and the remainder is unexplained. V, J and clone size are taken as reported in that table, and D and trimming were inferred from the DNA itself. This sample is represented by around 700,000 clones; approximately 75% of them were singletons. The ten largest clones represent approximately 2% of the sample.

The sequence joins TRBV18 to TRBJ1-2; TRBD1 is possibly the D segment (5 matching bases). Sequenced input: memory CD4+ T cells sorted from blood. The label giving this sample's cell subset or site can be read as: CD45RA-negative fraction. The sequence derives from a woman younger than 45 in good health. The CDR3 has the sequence CASSPGASGYTF. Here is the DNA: TGTGCCAGCTCACCAGGGGCTAGCGGCTACACCTTC.